These 9 T cell receptor beta chains originate from one sample sequenced in a study of OX40 agonist ivuxolimab in advanced cancers. Some clones are missing from TCRdb's copy, which holds only in-frame ones; the method was immunoSEQ multiplex PCR. The sample includes 20,000 or so clones, roughly 90% of them seen just once. Specimen: CD4+ or CD8+ T cells sorted from blood, collected in a trial of the OX40 agonist ivuxolimab. The source is an adult with an advanced solid tumor such as melanoma, head and neck, liver or kidney cancer.

V usage is TRBV7-9 and J usage is TRBJ2-3; D remains unclear. V was clipped by 6 bases and J by 3 bases, with 7 bases between them. Germline CDR1 is SEHNR and CDR2 is FQNEAQ (reference sequence). The CDR3 is 12 amino acids. In DNA, the CDR3 is TGTGCCAGCAGTCCCAGTACAGATACGCAGTATTTT. Encoded protein: CASSPSTDTQYF.

V and J are TRBV14 and TRBJ2-7; D remains ambiguous. Trimming stripped 2 bases from V and 3 bases from J, with 14 bases between. Germline V gives CDR1 SGHDN, CDR2 FVKESK. The CDR3 is made up of 15 amino acids. CDR3 sequence: CASSQINSPIYEQYF. Here the CDR3 DNA reads TGTGCCAGCAGCCAAATCAACAGCCCCATCTACGAGCAGTACTTC.

The chain links TRBV7-9 to TRBJ2-7, with TRBD2 as a possible D gene (6 bases). Per germline, CDR1 SEHNR and CDR2 FQNEAQ (reference sequence). CDR3 length: 13 residues. V was shortened by 4 bases and J by 3 bases, with 10 bases between the two germline ends. The CDR3 coding sequence is TGTGCCAGCAGCTACGGGACTGGCTACGAGCAGTACTTC. As protein: CASSYGTGYEQYF.

The rearrangement uses TRBV19 and TRBJ2-3; possibly TRBD1 or TRBD2 for D (5 bases each). CDR3 length: 16 amino acids. CDR1 and CDR2 (germline): LNHDA, SQIVND (reference sequence). Deletions cut 10 bases from V and 4 bases from J, with 24 bases between. CDR3 sequence: CATTPEGLLGADTQYF. CDR3 sequence (DNA): TGTGCCACCACCCCTGAGGGCCTTCTGGGGGCAGATACGCAGTATTTT.

V gene TRBV13 combines with J gene TRBJ2-1; tentatively, D is TRBD2 (5 bases). This CDR3 contains 15 residues. V lost 6 bases and J 3 bases, leaving 15 bases between the germline ends. Germline V CDR1 and CDR2: PRHDT, FYEKMQ (reference sequence). The CDR3 reads CASSPSGGFYNEQFF. The CDR3 DNA is TGTGCCAGCAGTCCTTCTGGCGGGTTCTACAATGAGCAGTTCTTC.

CDR3 residues: CASSYDRLGSYNEQFF. The CDR3 DNA reads as TGTGCCAGCAGTTACGATAGGCTAGGAAGCTACAATGAGCAGTTCTTC. The chain is built from TRBV6-5 and TRBJ2-1; D ambiguous. V lost 2 bases and J 3 bases, leaving 14 bases between the germline ends. The CDR3 has 16 residues. The germline V gene encodes CDR1 MNHEY and CDR2 SVGAGI.

The chain joins TRBV10-2 to TRBJ1-1, with D uncertain. The CDR3 spans 14 residues. The V gene lost 3 bases and the J gene lost 0 bases, with 8 bases spanning the gap. In germline, CDR1 is WSHSY, CDR2 SAAADI. CDR3 loop: CASSDHLMNTEAFF. The CDR3 DNA is TGCGCCAGCAGTGACCACCTGATGAACACTGAAGCTTTCTTT.

The chain carries TRBV10-1 and TRBJ1-1; D ambiguous. V lost 3 bases, J lost 1 base, and 6 bases lay in between. Germline values: CDR1 WNHNN, CDR2 SYGVQD (reference sequence). The CDR3 is 13 residues long. CDR3 DNA: TGCGCCAGCAGTGATCGTGCGAACACTGAAGCTTTCTTT. Protein sequence: CASSDRANTEAFF.

The chain employs TRBV5-4 and TRBJ1-2; the D is unclear. Trimming removed 0 bases from V and 10 bases from J, with 7 bases in between. The CDR3 is 11 residues long. CDR1 and CDR2 (germline): SGHNT, YYREEE (reference sequence). In nucleotides, the CDR3 is TGTGCCAGCAGCTTGGTTCAAGCCTACACCTTC. This gives the protein CASSLVQAYTF. Full variable domain (outside the CDR3, taken from reference TRBV5-4 and TRBJ1-2): ETGVTQSPTHLIKTRGQQVTLRCSSQSGHNTVSWYQQALGQGPQFIFQYYREEENGRGNFPPRFSGLQFPNYSSELNVNALELDDSALYLCASSLVQAYTFGSGTRLTVV.